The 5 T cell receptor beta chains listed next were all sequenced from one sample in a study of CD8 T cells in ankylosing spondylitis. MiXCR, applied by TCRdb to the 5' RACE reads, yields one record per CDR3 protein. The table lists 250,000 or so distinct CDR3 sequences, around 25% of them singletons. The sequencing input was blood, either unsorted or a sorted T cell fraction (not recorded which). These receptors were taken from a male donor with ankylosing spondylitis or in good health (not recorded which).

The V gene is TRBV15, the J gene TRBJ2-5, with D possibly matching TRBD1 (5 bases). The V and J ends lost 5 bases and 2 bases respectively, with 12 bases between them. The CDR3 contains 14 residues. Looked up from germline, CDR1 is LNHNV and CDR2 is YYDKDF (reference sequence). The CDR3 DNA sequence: TGTGCCACCAGCGACTGGCAGGGACAAGAGACCCAGTACTTC. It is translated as CATSDWQGQETQYF.

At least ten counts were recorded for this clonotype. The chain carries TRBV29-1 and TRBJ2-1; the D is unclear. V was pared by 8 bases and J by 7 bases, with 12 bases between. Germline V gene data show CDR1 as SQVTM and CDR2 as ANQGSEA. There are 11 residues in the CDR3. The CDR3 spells CSLTDGNEQFF. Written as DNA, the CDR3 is TGCAGCCTGACGGACGGAAATGAGCAGTTCTTC.

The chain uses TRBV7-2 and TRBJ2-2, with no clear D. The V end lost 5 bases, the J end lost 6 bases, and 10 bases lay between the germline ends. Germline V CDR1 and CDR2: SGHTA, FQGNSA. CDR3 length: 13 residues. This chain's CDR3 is CASSPTVAGELFF. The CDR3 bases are TGTGCCAGCAGCCCTACAGTAGCCGGGGAGCTGTTTTTT.

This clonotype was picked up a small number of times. The CDR3 region has the DNA TGTGCCAGCAGCTTCTCTCAGGGGTATGAGCAGTTCTTC. Residues: CASSFSQGYEQFF. V usage is TRBV7-2 and J usage is TRBJ2-1; perhaps TRBD1 as D (6 bases). V gave up 3 bases and J gave up 8 bases, with 11 bases separating them. This CDR3 is built from 13 residues. CDR1 and CDR2 (germline): SGHTA, FQGNSA.

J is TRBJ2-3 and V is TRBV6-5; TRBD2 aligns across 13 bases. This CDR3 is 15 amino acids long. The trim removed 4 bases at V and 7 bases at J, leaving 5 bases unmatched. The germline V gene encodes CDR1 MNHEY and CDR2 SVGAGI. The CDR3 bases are TGTGCCAGCAGTTTCCCGACTAGCGGGGGGAATACGCAGTATTTT. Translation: CASSFPTSGGNTQYF.